The present T cell receptor (beta chain) was sequenced within a study of cytomegalovirus exposure and HLA in healthy donors. This clone is a singleton in its sample. Antigen unknown. PCR used 60 Vbeta primers and 13 Jbeta primers. Only in-frame clones appear in the TCRdb table, and some are missing; sequencing was by immunoSEQ multiplex PCR. This sample carries around 250,000 clones, roughly four fifths of them seen once, and the ten largest clones take about 7.5%. Study-level points and caveats: Available immune exposure information was restricted to CMV serostatus only. What a later analysis reportedly showed was that an Asian-associated ancestry cluster had fewer N-insertions than the 666-donor mean.

The CDR3 is 14 residues long. Germline V gives CDR1 MDHEN, CDR2 SYDVKM. V was clipped by 7 bases and J by 5 bases, with 14 bases between them. Sequenced input: PBMCs. This chain links TRBV28 with TRBJ2-2, with D maybe TRBD2 (5 bases). The origin of this receptor is a woman aged 55-70 years in good health and CMV-seropositive. Written as DNA, the CDR3 is TGTGCCAGCACCGCCACGGGCGGGACCGGGGAGCTGTTTTTT. Translation: CASTATGGTGELFF.